A single sample is the source of the 6 T cell receptor beta chains below, sequenced in a study of somatic mutations in cytotoxic T cells in rheumatoid arthritis. Assay used: immunoSEQ multiplex PCR; TCRdb lists only in-frame clones, some missing. The sample consists of more than 10,000 clones, 60% to 85% of them appearing once. Sequenced sample: CD8+ T cells sorted from blood. The receptors originated from a man in his fifties in good health.

Turning to this clone: The same CDR3 also results from other DNA sequences found in this sample. V gene TRBV5-1 combines with J gene TRBJ2-7; 8 positions match TRBD1. V lost 3 bases to trimming and J lost 1 base; unmatched junction nucleotides: 3. From germline, CDR1 is SGHRS and CDR2 YFSETQ. The CDR3 is 14 amino acids. The CDR3: CASSYGTGSYEQYF. The CDR3 DNA reads TGCGCCAGCAGCTACGGGACAGGTTCCTACGAGCAGTACTTC.

The rearrangement joins TRBV27 to TRBJ2-7, with a possible D match to TRBD2 (6 bases). The CDR3 loop spans 14 amino acids. Germline values: CDR1 MNHEY, CDR2 SMNVEV (reference sequence). The ends were cut back, 3 bases at V and 3 bases at J, with 12 bases in the middle. The CDR3 is CASSLGGANYEQYF. The CDR3 coding sequence is TGTGCCAGCAGTTTGGGCGGGGCGAACTACGAGCAGTACTTC.

The rearrangement joins TRBV7-9 to TRBJ2-7; 14 bases fit TRBD2. The CDR3 is 17 residues long. CDR1 is SEHNR and CDR2 is FQNEAQ in the germline V gene (reference sequence). Unmatched junction bases numbered 6, after V lost 5 bases and J lost 0 bases. In DNA form, the CDR3 reads TGTGCCAGCAGCCCTGGACTAGCGGGAGGCCGCTCCTACGAGCAGTACTTC. Protein product: CASSPGLAGGRSYEQYF.

This clone was seen just once. This rearrangement joins TRBV5-1 to TRBJ1-5, with a possible D match to TRBD1 (5 bases). The CDR3 has 16 amino acids. The V gene's germline CDR1 is SGHRS and CDR2 YFSETQ. V dropped 0 bases and J dropped 0 bases, with 10 bases sitting between them. DNA for the CDR3: TGCGCCAGCAGCTTGGATGGACACATTAGCAATCAGCCCCAGCATTTT. It yields the protein CASSLDGHISNQPQHF.

This chain links TRBV10-2 with TRBJ2-1, with 8 bases lining up with TRBD1. V dropped 3 bases and J dropped 6; count of bases not matched to a gene: 10. Germline CDR1 is WSHSY and CDR2 is SAAADI. The CDR3 loop spans 16 amino acids. The CDR3 nucleotides read TGCGCCAGCAGTGATATCCCAGGGGGCGCGGGCAATGAGCAGTTCTTC. This codes for CASSDIPGGAGNEQFF.

The rearrangement uses TRBV13 and TRBJ2-1; no reliable D call. Germline loops: CDR1 PRHDT, CDR2 FYEKMQ (reference sequence). This CDR3 is built from 13 residues. Trimming took 2 bases from V and 5 from J, leaving 7 bases between them. CDR3 nucleotide sequence: TGTGCCAGCAGCTTACGACTCAACAATGAGCAGTTCTTC. As protein: CASSLRLNNEQFF.